Below are 2 T cell receptor beta chains sequenced from a single sample in a study of vaccination effects on CD4 cells after COVID-19. Sequencing was performed with immunoSEQ multiplex PCR; in TCRdb, only in-frame clones are kept and a portion is missing. The sample yields 35,000 to 40,000 clones, approximately 72% seen once. Viral peptide pools were used in the ViraFEST assay to expand antigen-specific CD4+ T cells, and sequencing came afterward. Cultured cells yielded isolated CD4+ T cells after about ten days. This individual contracted SARS-CoV-2 between March and December 2020, as verified by PCR. These receptors have no identified antigens. Sequenced here: CD4+ T cells from PBMCs cultured with HCoV-NL63 spike peptides, sampled before COVID-19 vaccination. The receptor source for this set is a human donor who had a prior SARS-CoV-2 infection.

The rearrangement joins TRBV28 to TRBJ2-1, with a weak D call TRBD2 (6 bases). V lost 5 bases and J lost 8, with 19 bases in between. In germline, CDR1 is MDHEN, CDR2 SYDVKM. The CDR3 extends over 15 amino acids. The CDR3 DNA sequence: TGTGCCAGCAGTCGCCTAGCGATCCGGGCGGATGAGCAGTTCTTC. Residues: CASSRLAIRADEQFF.

This clone was seen a few times. Other DNA sequences within the sample encode an identical CDR3. The chain carries TRBV7-3 and TRBJ2-5, with no clear D. The CDR3 runs 13 residues. Germline V CDR1 and CDR2: SGHTA, FQGTGA. V was cut by 1 base and J by 4 bases, with 7 bases left in between. CDR3 sequence: CASSLSLGETQYF. CDR3 DNA sequence: TGTGCCAGCAGCTTAAGCCTGGGAGAGACCCAGTACTTC. The full variable domain, with the rest looked up from reference TRBV7-3 and TRBJ2-5, is GAGVSQTPSNKVTEKGKYVELRCDPISGHTALYWYRQSLGQGPEFLIYFQGTGAADDSGLPNDRFFAVRPEGSVSTLKIQRTERGDSAVYLCASSLSLGETQYFGPGTRLLVL.